This record concerns one T cell receptor (beta chain) sequence. Its matching antigen is unknown. These data come from a study of T-cell memory formation after mild COVID-19. Study outcomes and limitations: Shrinking CD4+ clones were chiefly CM and EM; CD8+ ones were chiefly EMRA.

Constant-segment primers were used for 5'RACE, and the resulting TCR alpha and TCR beta cDNA libraries carried sample barcodes and UMIs. TCRdb fed the 5' RACE reads into MiXCR, producing one record per CDR3 protein. The data hold approximately 480,000 distinct CDR3 sequences, with about 18% observed a single time. Source material: PBMCs or a T cell subset sorted from them (not recorded which). This TCR was recovered from an adult woman who had mild COVID-19 (a few samples of this study predate the infection). Cell type and time point are not known.

CDR3 DNA sequence: TGTGCCAGCAGCTTACAGGGGAGTCATTCACCCCTCCACTTT. This encodes CASSLQGSHSPLHF. This chain joins TRBV7-9 and TRBJ1-6, with D possibly matching TRBD1 (6 bases). The V end was cut by 2 bases, the J end by 8 bases, with 10 bases between. CDR3 size: 14 residues. The germline gives CDR1 SEHNR, CDR2 FQNEAQ (reference sequence).